These 27 T cell receptor beta chains were sequenced from one sample in a study of CD8 T cells in ankylosing spondylitis. TCRdb passed the 5' RACE reads through MiXCR, listing each CDR3 protein once. The sample yields around 150,000 distinct CDR3 sequences, 44% seen once. The source material was synovial fluid, either unsorted or a sorted T cell fraction (not recorded which). These receptors came from a male donor with ankylosing spondylitis.

This clonotype was recorded a few times. The chain links TRBV7-9 to TRBJ2-1, with D perhaps TRBD1 (5 bases). The CDR3 loop spans 15 amino acids. Trimming left V 1 base short and J 2 bases short, with 9 bases between. CDR1 is SEHNR, CDR2 FQNEAQ, per germline (reference sequence). The CDR3 DNA follows: TGTGCCAGCAGCTTAGTTCAGGGCGCCTACAATGAGCAGTTCTTC. Encoded protein: CASSLVQGAYNEQFF.

The chain joins TRBV5-6 to TRBJ2-1; D gene unclear. The V end lost 3 bases, the J end lost 3 bases, and 7 bases lay between the germline ends. Germline V gene lookup returns CDR1 SGHDT and CDR2 YYEEEE. CDR3 length: 13 amino acids. CDR3 bases: TGTGCCAGCAGCTCGGCCCTCTACAATGAGCAGTTCTTC. Protein product: CASSSALYNEQFF.

This clonotype was recorded at least ten times. The CDR3 DNA is TGTGCCAGCAGCCAGACCGTTGGGGAGCAGTACTTC. It encodes CASSQTVGEQYF. V is TRBV4-2 and J is TRBJ2-7; no reliable D call. The CDR3 sequence is 12 residues long. Germline values: CDR1 LGHNA, CDR2 YNFKEQ. V shed 3 bases and J shed 7 bases, with 10 bases lying between them.

This clonotype was recorded a few times. The V gene is TRBV28, the J gene TRBJ1-1; weak D call: TRBD1 (6 bases). Germline CDR1 reads MDHEN; CDR2 reads SYDVKM. V lost 3 bases to trimming and J lost 4 bases, with 21 bases between them. The CDR3 spans 17 residues. The CDR3: CASSLGGTSRFLTEAFF. CDR3 coding DNA: TGTGCCAGCAGTTTGGGCGGGACATCCCGATTCCTCACTGAAGCTTTCTTT.

The chain couples TRBV12-3 or TRBV12-4 to TRBJ2-7; 9 nucleotides agree with TRBD1. The J segment lost 5 bases and the V segment lost 6 bases, leaving 11 bases of the junction unmatched. The CDR3 runs 15 residues. Here the CDR3 reads CASRTLQGANHEQYF. The CDR3 DNA reads TGTGCCAGCAGGACACTACAGGGGGCAAATCACGAGCAGTACTTC.

This clonotype occurred once. The genes are TRBV5-1 and TRBJ2-1; tentative D call: TRBD2 (6 bases). Deletions cut 2 bases from V and 0 bases from J, with 18 bases between. The germline CDR1 and CDR2 sequences are SGHRS and YFSETQ. CDR3 size: 18 residues. The CDR3 DNA is TGCGCCAGCAGCTTAAGCGGGTCGCGTTCCCGCTCCTACAATGAGCAGTTCTTC. This encodes CASSLSGSRSRSYNEQFF.

This clonotype was seen more than once but under ten times. The chain joins TRBV20-1 to TRBJ1-6, with D perhaps TRBD1 (5 bases). Germline CDR1 DFQATT, CDR2 SNEGSKA (reference sequence). This CDR3 region has 14 residues. V was cut by 3 bases and J by 2 bases, with 8 bases left in between. This CDR3 is CSASQGTYNSPLHF. CDR3 DNA: TGCAGTGCTAGTCAGGGCACCTATAATTCACCCCTCCACTTT.

This clonotype has just a few counts. The CDR3 region is CASSYEGVHQPQHF. The CDR3, as DNA: TGTGCCAGCAGTTACGAGGGGGTCCACCAGCCCCAGCATTTT. The rearrangement links TRBV6-2 or TRBV6-3 to TRBJ1-5, with D perhaps matching TRBD1 (6 bases). The CDR3 sequence is 14 residues long. The V gene's germline CDR1 is MNHEY and CDR2 SVGEGT. V was cut by 2 bases and J by 7 bases, with 12 bases left in between.

The genes are TRBV7-2 and TRBJ2-3, with 7 bases fitting TRBD2. V was clipped by 7 bases and J by 4 bases; unmatched bases: 11. CDR1 is SGHTA and CDR2 is FQGNSA in the germline V gene. CDR3 length: 15 amino acids. This CDR3 is CASILLAGGSDTQYF. Here the CDR3 DNA reads TGTGCCAGCATCCTCTTAGCCGGGGGGTCAGATACGCAGTATTTT. The full variable domain, its missing parts supplied by reference TRBV7-2 and TRBJ2-3, is GAGVSQSPSNKVTEKGKDVELRCDPISGHTALYWYRQSLGQGLEFLIYFQGNSAPDKSGLPSDRFSAERTGGSVSTLTIQRTQQEDSAVYLCASILLAGGSDTQYFGPGTRLTVL.

The chain employs TRBV4-2 and TRBJ2-7; 11 positions agree with TRBD2. J gave up 5 bases and V 3 bases, and 6 bases lay outside the gene matches. CDR1 and CDR2 (germline): LGHNA, YNFKEQ. The CDR3 extends over 15 amino acids. The CDR3 region has the DNA TGTGCCAGCAGCCATGGTGTAGCGGGAGGGGACGAGCAGTACTTC. Protein product: CASSHGVAGGDEQYF.

The V and J genes are TRBV18 and TRBJ2-1; tentative D call: TRBD2 (5 bases). The CDR3 extends over 13 amino acids. V lost 4 bases, J lost 9 bases, and 13 bases lay in between. Per germline, CDR1 KGHSH and CDR2 LQKENI. The CDR3 nucleotides are TGTGCCAGCTCACTTCTAGGCGGGCCTGAGCAGTTCTTC. Encoded protein: CASSLLGGPEQFF. The entire variable domain, with the rest obtained from reference TRBV18 and TRBJ2-1, is as follows: NAGVMQNPRHLVRRRGQEARLRCSPMKGHSHVYWYRQLPEEGLKFMVYLQKENIIDESGMPKERFSAEFPKEGPSILRIQQVVRGDSAAYFCASSLLGGPEQFFGPGTRLTVL.

The chain is built from TRBV10-2 and TRBJ1-1, with TRBD1 as a possible D gene (5 bases). V lost 8 bases to trimming and J lost 4 bases, with 17 bases between them. Germline values: CDR1 WSHSY, CDR2 SAAADI. The CDR3 spans 14 residues. For the CDR3, the DNA is TGCGCCAGCGAGGAGACAGTTCGGGGCACTGAAGCTTTCTTT. Amino acids: CASEETVRGTEAFF.

This clonotype was observed many times. CDR3 protein: CSGIGTSEYEQYF. CDR3 coding DNA: TGCAGCGGCATCGGGACTAGCGAGTACGAGCAGTACTTC. This chain joins TRBV29-1 and TRBJ2-7, with 10 positions matching TRBD2. The CDR3 spans 13 residues. V lost 7 bases, J lost 4 bases, and 7 bases stayed unmatched. CDR1 is SQVTM and CDR2 is ANQGSEA in the germline V gene.

This clonotype has just a few counts. The chain uses TRBV4-1 and TRBJ2-5; 7 bases line up with TRBD2. The CDR3 is made up of 15 amino acids. The junction had 6 bases not matched to a gene; V was cut back by 0 bases and J by 5 bases. Germline CDR1 and CDR2: MGHRA and YSYEKL. The CDR3: CASSQDVRGGETQYF. Here the CDR3 DNA reads TGCGCCAGCAGCCAAGACGTCCGGGGAGGGGAGACCCAGTACTTC.

The genes are TRBV29-1 and TRBJ2-2; 8 nucleotides align to TRBD1. The CDR3 length is 15 residues. V was pared by 8 bases and J by 6 bases, with 14 bases of the junction left unmatched. The V gene's germline CDR1 is SQVTM and CDR2 ANQGSEA. CDR3: CSFRGEQGDSGELFF. The CDR3 region has the DNA TGCAGCTTCCGTGGGGAACAGGGGGATTCCGGGGAGCTGTTTTTT.

On this clonotype itself: This may come from a read error, since a much larger clone is one base off. This chain links TRBV4-1 with TRBJ2-1, with D possibly matching TRBD1 (6 bases). The germline V gene has CDR1 MGHRA and CDR2 YSYEKL. The CDR3 runs to 17 residues. This chain's CDR3 is CASSQERGSTSYNEQSF. The CDR3 nucleotides are TGCGCCAGCAGCCAAGAAAGGGGGTCCACATCCTACAATGAGCAGTCCTTC.

Only a few counts were recorded for this clonotype. The gene calls are TRBV7-2 and TRBJ2-7; D is possibly TRBD2 (5 bases). Germline CDR1 is SGHTA and CDR2 is FQGNSA. Trimming took off 5 bases at V and 3 bases at J, with 11 bases between the two ends. The CDR3 loop spans 13 amino acids. The CDR3 is CASSDPAGYEQYF. As DNA, the CDR3 is TGTGCCAGCAGCGACCCTGCGGGCTACGAGCAGTACTTC.

The sample holds a few counts of this clonotype. The genes are TRBV12-3 or TRBV12-4 and TRBJ2-7; 7 bases are shared with TRBD2. J gave up 2 bases and V 4 bases, and 5 bases lay outside the gene matches. This CDR3 region has 14 residues. In DNA form, the CDR3 reads TGTGCCAGCAGTTCCGGGACTAACACCTACGAGCAGTACTTC. This gives the protein CASSSGTNTYEQYF.

V is TRBV3-1 and J is TRBJ2-3; 8 bases are a match to TRBD2. The CDR3 runs to 16 residues. V gave up 1 base and J gave up 0 bases; unmatched junction bases: 3. Germline V gene data show CDR1 as LGHDT and CDR2 as YNNKEL (reference sequence). The CDR3 DNA is TGTGCCAGCAGCCAAGGGCGGGAGGTTAGCACAGATACGCAGTATTTT. As protein: CASSQGREVSTDTQYF.

CDR3 coding DNA: TGCGCCAGCAGCTTGGGAGGGACAGGGCTTCCCTACGAGCAGTACTTC. This translates into CASSLGGTGLPYEQYF. The V and J genes are TRBV5-1 and TRBJ2-7, with 9 bases lining up with TRBD1. V lost 0 bases to trimming and J lost 2 bases; unmatched junction nucleotides: 6. Germline V gives CDR1 SGHRS, CDR2 YFSETQ. CDR3 size: 16 residues.

The chain is built from TRBV4-1 and TRBJ2-5, with 10 nucleotides matching TRBD2. V was pared by 6 bases and J by 5 bases, with 9 bases of the junction left unmatched. This CDR3 spans 15 amino acids. Per the germline V gene, CDR1 is MGHRA and CDR2 is YSYEKL. The CDR3 nucleotides read TGCGCCAGCAGTCCCACTAGCGGGGTGGGGGAGACCCAGTACTTC. Protein: CASSPTSGVGETQYF.

This chain connects TRBV4-3 to TRBJ2-7; TRBD1 matches 9 bases. Germline V gives CDR1 LGHNA, CDR2 YSLEER. There are 15 residues in the CDR3. The V and J ends lost 4 bases and 3 bases, in that order; junction bases with no gene match: 7. CDR3 sequence (DNA): TGCGCCAGCAGCCGATCCGGACAGGGGATCTACGAGCAGTACTTC. It encodes CASSRSGQGIYEQYF.

V and J are TRBV12-3 or TRBV12-4 and TRBJ2-1, with D tentatively TRBD2 (5 bases). The V end was cut by 2 bases, the J end by 7 bases, with 15 bases between. The CDR3 extends over 15 amino acids. This CDR3 is CASSLILVVPNEQFF. DNA for the CDR3: TGTGCCAGCAGTTTAATACTAGTCGTGCCAAATGAGCAGTTCTTC.

The chain is built from TRBV4-1 and TRBJ2-7; D remains ambiguous. Trimming took 1 base from V and 5 from J, leaving 18 bases between them. Germline CDR1 and CDR2: MGHRA and YSYEKL. The CDR3 covers 16 residues. The CDR3 region is CASSQGPDPSWDEQYF. The CDR3 region has the DNA TGCGCCAGCAGCCAAGGCCCGGATCCTAGTTGGGACGAGCAGTACTTC.

The chain carries TRBV5-1 and TRBJ2-7, with D unresolved. Trimming pared 0 bases from V and 3 bases from J, leaving 10 bases between. The CDR3 contains 14 residues. The germline V gene has CDR1 SGHRS and CDR2 YFSETQ. The CDR3 loop is CASSLGGRHYEQYF. CDR3 bases: TGCGCCAGCAGCTTGGGCGGCAGACACTACGAGCAGTACTTC.

The sample holds a few counts of this clonotype. The genes are TRBV12-3 or TRBV12-4 and TRBJ1-5; 9 bases fit TRBD1. Trimming cost V 5 bases and J 6 bases; bases outside gene matches: 11. The CDR3 consists of 16 residues. The CDR3 loop is CASSNRDRAPGQPQHF. In DNA, the CDR3 is TGTGCCAGCAGTAACCGGGACAGGGCCCCCGGTCAGCCCCAGCATTTT.

This chain connects TRBV2 to TRBJ1-1, with a possible D match to TRBD1 (6 bases). The CDR3 sequence is 15 residues long. V lost 6 bases and J 3 bases, leaving 17 bases between the germline ends. CDR1 is SNHLY, CDR2 FYNNEI, per germline. CDR3 DNA sequence: TGTGCCAGCAGCACGCCCACAGGGTCCGACACTGAAGCTTTCTTT. Protein: CASSTPTGSDTEAFF.